Listed below are T cell receptor beta chains from one sample, sequenced in a study of cytomegalovirus exposure and HLA in healthy donors. Profiling relied on immunoSEQ multiplex PCR, and the TCRdb table lists in-frame clones only, not all of them. The repertoire holds about 120,000 clones, with approximately 74% as singletons. Sequenced: PBMCs. All receptors derive from a man aged 35 to 55 in good health and CMV-seropositive. The CDR3 runs from the conserved cysteine through the conserved F or W. A D gene is named only where the DNA matches it firmly. Size tells how often a clone was seen (once, few, many) or the class of an expanded clone, and some rows leave it out.

j_call,v_call,clone_size,d_call,cdr3_length,cdr3_nt,cdr3_aa
TRBJ2-7,TRBV7-6,.,TRBD2,16,TGTGCCAGCAGCATACTGACTAGCGGGGGACAGTACGAGCAGTACTTC,CASSILTSGGQYEQYF
TRBJ2-7,TRBV7-6,.,.,15,TGTGCCAGCAGCTCCCCTCTAGCGAGCTCCTACGAGCAGTACTTC,CASSSPLASSYEQYF
TRBJ1-5,TRBV4-1,.,.,17,TGCGCCAGCAGCCAAGGGGGCAGGGGTCCGAGCAATCAGCCCCAGCATTTT,CASSQGGRGPSNQPQHF
TRBJ1-3,TRBV5-4,few,.,15,TGTGCCAGCAGCTTGGATCTCGGCTCTGGAAACACCATATATTTT,CASSLDLGSGNTIYF
TRBJ2-1,TRBV5-4,.,TRBD1,15,TGTGCCAGCAGGGAACCGGGACAGTACTACAATGAGCAGTTCTTC,CASREPGQYYNEQFF
TRBJ1-5,TRBV10-3,few,TRBD1,15,TGTGCCATCAGTGAGTCGACAGGGGGCGATCAGCCCCAGCATTTT,CAISESTGGDQPQHF
TRBJ1-1,TRBV11-3,.,TRBD1,13,TGTGCCAGCAGCATGACAGGGCGTGCTGAAGCTTTCTTT,CASSMTGRAEAFF
TRBJ1-4,TRBV28,.,TRBD1,14,TGTGCCAGCAGCTCCGACAGGGGGAATGAAAAACTGTTTTTT,CASSSDRGNEKLFF
TRBJ1-2,TRBV4-2,few,.,16,TGTGCCAGCAGCCCAGAGGGAACAGGGACATTCTATGGCTACACCTTC,CASSPEGTGTFYGYTF
TRBJ2-7,TRBV2,.,TRBD1,14,TGTGCCAGCAGAAAGAACAGGGGGCCCTACGAGCAGTACTTC,CASRKNRGPYEQYF
TRBJ2-2,TRBV19,once,TRBD2,15,TGTGCCAGTAGTATGCGGCGGGAGGGCCCCGGGGAGCTGTTTTTT,CASSMRREGPGELFF
TRBJ2-2,TRBV19,.,TRBD1,16,TGTGCCAGTAGACTAACAGGGGGCGCCGGCACCGGGGAGCTGTTTTTT,CASRLTGGAGTGELFF
TRBJ1-5,TRBV6-4,.,.,17,TGTGCCAGCAGTGACCCACAGGCCAACTATAGCAATCAGCCCCAGCATTTT,CASSDPQANYSNQPQHF
TRBJ2-1,TRBV20-1,.,.,11,TGCAGTGCTAGCACCGTCGGTGAGCAGTTCTTC,CSASTVGEQFF
TRBJ2-1,TRBV27,few,TRBD2,15,TGTGCCAGCAGTTCGGGACTAGCGGGAAGTGATGAGCAGTTCTTC,CASSSGLAGSDEQFF
TRBJ2-3,TRBV11-3,.,.,13,TGTGCCAGCACAAGCGGGCGCACAGATACGCAGTATTTT,CASTSGRTDTQYF
TRBJ1-6,TRBV18,.,.,14,TGTGCCAGCTCACCTCCCCAAGGCGGACTCCCCCTCCACTTT,CASSPPQGGLPLHF
TRBJ2-1,TRBV10-2,few,TRBD1,15,TGCGCCAGCGACAAGGGACAGGGAGACTACAATGAGCAGTTCTTC,CASDKGQGDYNEQFF
TRBJ2-6,TRBV14,.,TRBD1,18,TGTGCCAGCAGCCCCTGGGGACAGGGCAGCTCTGGGGCCAACGTCCTGACTTTC,CASSPWGQGSSGANVLTF
TRBJ2-1,TRBV11-2,.,TRBD1,15,TGTGCCAGCACCCTCGGGACAGGGGGCCTTTGGGAGCAGTTCTTC,CASTLGTGGLWEQFF
TRBJ2-3,TRBV10-2,.,.,17,TGCGCCAGCAGTGAGTATGCTAGCCGTCCCTCCACAGATACGCAGTATTTT,CASSEYASRPSTDTQYF
TRBJ2-1,TRBV29-1,once,TRBD1,15,TGCAGCGTTGATACCAGACAGGGCTCCTACAATGAGCAGTTCTTC,CSVDTRQGSYNEQFF
TRBJ1-3,TRBV30,few,.,13,TGTGCCTGGAGCGACAAGTCTGGAAACACCATATATTTT,CAWSDKSGNTIYF
TRBJ1-4,TRBV13,.,.,14,TGTGCCAGCAAAAGGGCAGGGGCAGGGGAAAAACTGTTTTTT,CASKRAGAGEKLFF
TRBJ2-2,TRBV5-4,once,.,15,TGTGCCAGCAGTCTGAGGGCAGGTTCAACCGGGGAGCTGTTTTTT,CASSLRAGSTGELFF
TRBJ2-5,TRBV7-9,once,TRBD2,16,TGTGTCAGCAGCTTACACCAGACTAGCGGGGGAGAGACCCAGTACTTC,CVSSLHQTSGGETQYF
TRBJ2-1,TRBV5-1,.,TRBD1,15,TGCGCCAGCAGCTTAAACGACAGGGGGGTATATGAGCAGTTCTTC,CASSLNDRGVYEQFF
TRBJ1-1,TRBV6-5,.,.,14,TGTGCCAGCAGCCCCGGACAAAGAATAATAGAGGCTTTCTTT,CASSPGQRIIEAFF
TRBJ1-5,TRBV4-2,.,.,16,TGTGCCAGCAGCCAGGGAATTACAGGGAAGAATCAGCCCCAGCATTTT,CASSQGITGKNQPQHF
TRBJ2-7,TRBV11-3,.,.,14,TGTGCCAGCAGCTTAAGCCAGGGTTATCACGAGCAGTACTTC,CASSLSQGYHEQYF
TRBJ1-3,TRBV5-1,few,.,15,TGCGCCAGCAGCTTGACCGACGGAGATGGAAACACCATATATTTT,CASSLTDGDGNTIYF
TRBJ1-4,TRBV6-1,few,.,11,TGTGCCAGCGCAGAGGGTGTGAAACTGTTTTTT,CASAEGVKLFF
TRBJ2-2,TRBV5-1,.,TRBD2,16,TGCGCCAGCAGACCGGGACTAGCGGTGAACACCGGGGAGCTGTTTTTT,CASRPGLAVNTGELFF
TRBJ2-3,TRBV29-1,.,TRBD1,14,TGCAGCGTACCAGACAGGGGATACACAGATACGCAGTATTTT,CSVPDRGYTDTQYF
TRBJ1-2,TRBV6-1,few,.,12,TGTGCCAGCAGTGAATTTCCGTCGGGCTACACCTTC,CASSEFPSGYTF
TRBJ1-5,TRBV5-3,.,.,15,TGTGCCAGCACCACAGGGTCTGCCGGCAATCAGCCCCAGCATTTT,CASTTGSAGNQPQHF
TRBJ1-4,TRBV5-1,.,TRBD1,14,TGCGCCAGCAGCTCGACAGGGACTAATGAAAAACTGTTTTTT,CASSSTGTNEKLFF
TRBJ2-1,TRBV11-2,.,.,15,TGTGCCAGCAGCTTGGTTAGCGGACCCGACAATGAGCAGTTCTTC,CASSLVSGPDNEQFF
TRBJ2-5,TRBV6-1,few,.,11,TGTGCCAGCAGTGACCGACGGGCCCAGTACTTC,CASSDRRAQYF
TRBJ1-2,TRBV6-1,.,TRBD1,14,TGTGCCAGCAGTGATGACAGGGGGAGGGATGGCTACACCTTC,CASSDDRGRDGYTF
TRBJ1-4,TRBV30,.,TRBD1,14,TGTGCCTGGTCCGGGACAGCACCTAATGAAAAACTGTTTTTT,CAWSGTAPNEKLFF
TRBJ2-1,TRBV2,.,.,14,TGTGCCAGCAGTGAAACTCAGGGGGGCGCGCGGTTATTCTTC,CASSETQGGARLFF
TRBJ1-1,TRBV7-6,.,TRBD1,15,TGTGCCAGCAGCCCCAGGACAGGGGGAAACACTGAAGCTTTCTTT,CASSPRTGGNTEAFF
TRBJ1-6,TRBV6-1,.,.,11,TGTGCCATCCAAGGGGGTTCACCCCTCCACTTT,CAIQGGSPLHF